The 19 T cell receptor beta chains in this list originate from one sample, sequenced in a study of memory CD4+ T cells and cytomegalovirus serostatus. The sort gate was single viable CD3+CD4+CD8-CD45RO+ cells for memory CD4+ T cells. Here immunoSEQ multiplex PCR was the method, and the copy in TCRdb shows in-frame clones only, minus some. In the table there are around 57,000 clones, over 60% of which are singletons. The sequencing input was memory CD4+ T cells from blood. These receptors were taken from an adult in good health and CMV-seronegative. Some clones in this sample may be carry-over from other donors' samples.

This clone is medium-sized in the sample. The chain has TRBV5-1 and TRBJ1-2; TRBD1 matches at 7 bases. Germline loops: CDR1 SGHRS, CDR2 YFSETQ. This CDR3 spans 14 amino acids. V was pared by 4 bases and J by 2 bases, with 5 bases of the junction left unmatched. CDR3 region: CASSPDRPNYGYTF. The CDR3 DNA sequence: TGCGCCAGCAGCCCGGACAGGCCGAACTATGGCTACACCTTC.

The chain uses TRBV5-8 and TRBJ1-6, with D uncertain. CDR1 is SGHTS, CDR2 YDEGEE, per germline. This CDR3 is built from 15 residues. V lost 4 bases and J lost 3, with 11 bases in between. CDR3 amino acids: CASSRFGGYNSPLHF. CDR3 coding DNA: TGTGCCAGCAGCCGTTTCGGAGGCTATAATTCACCCCTCCACTTT. The full variable domain, completed using reference TRBV5-8 and TRBJ1-6, is EAGVTQSPTHLIKTRGQQATLRCSPISGHTSVYWYQQALGLGLQFLLWYDEGEERNRGNFPPRFSGRQFPNYSSELNVNALELEDSALYLCASSRFGGYNSPLHFGNGTRLTVT.

The CDR3 DNA sequence: TGTGCCATCAGTGAAACTAGCGGGTATTCAGATACGCAGTATTTT. It specifies CAISETSGYSDTQYF. The chain is built from TRBV10-3 and TRBJ2-3; 9 nucleotides align to TRBD2. CDR1 is ENHRY and CDR2 is SYGVKD in the germline V gene. Trimming cost V 3 bases and J 4 bases; bases outside gene matches: 5. This CDR3 has 15 residues.

Only a few counts were recorded for this clone. The genes are TRBV20-1 and TRBJ2-1; D unresolved. CDR3 length: 11 amino acids. V lost 5 bases, J lost 8 bases, and 10 bases lay in between. The germline V gene has CDR1 DFQATT and CDR2 SNEGSKA (reference sequence). CDR3 bases: TGCAGTGCTGCAAAGGCCGATGAGCAGTTCTTC. Its translation is CSAAKADEQFF.

The chain couples TRBV7-8 to TRBJ2-2, with D unclear. CDR1 is SGHVS, CDR2 FQNEAQ, per germline. The V end lost 3 bases, the J end lost 5 bases, and 13 bases lay between the germline ends. The CDR3 has 15 amino acids. For the CDR3, the DNA is TGTGCCAGCAGCTTTAGAGCTAGGTTGACCGGGGAGCTGTTTTTT. Encoded protein: CASSFRARLTGELFF.

The CDR3 here is CASSFPGGELFF. The CDR3 region has the DNA TGTGCCAGCAGCTTCCCGGGCGGGGAGCTGTTTTTT. The rearrangement links TRBV7-9 to TRBJ2-2; no firm D call. The CDR3 has 12 amino acids. Germline lookup yields CDR1 SEHNR and CDR2 FQNEAQ (reference sequence). V lost 3 bases, J lost 7 bases, and 6 bases lay in between.

The chain has TRBV10-3 and TRBJ1-1; no firm D call. The V end was cut by 3 bases, the J end by 1 base, with 12 bases between. This CDR3 has 15 residues. Per germline, CDR1 ENHRY and CDR2 SYGVKD. The CDR3 is CAISENWARNTEAFF. In nucleotides, the CDR3 is TGTGCCATCAGTGAAAACTGGGCAAGGAACACTGAAGCTTTCTTT.

This clone has only one observation. The chain joins TRBV7-9 to TRBJ2-5; D is uncertain. Between the trimmed V and J ends, which lost 1 base and 0 bases, there was a span of 6 bases. Germline CDR1 is SEHNR and CDR2 is FQNEAQ (reference sequence). There are 14 residues in the CDR3. This chain's CDR3 is CASSLGQYQETQYF. CDR3 sequence (DNA): TGTGCCAGCAGCTTAGGGCAGTACCAAGAGACCCAGTACTTC.

V is TRBV6-5 and J is TRBJ2-1; TRBD1 aligns across 8 bases. Germline CDR1 is MNHEY and CDR2 is SVGAGI. V lost 1 base, J lost 4 bases, and 0 bases stayed unmatched. CDR3 length: 14 amino acids. CDR3 sequence reads: CASSYYRGYNEQFF. In DNA, the CDR3 is TGTGCCAGCAGTTACTACAGGGGGTACAATGAGCAGTTCTTC.

This clone was found a few times. This chain connects TRBV10-2 to TRBJ2-7; the D gene is possibly TRBD2 (6 bases). V lost 3 bases, J lost 9 bases, and 21 bases lay in between. The CDR3 totals 15 residues. Germline V gene sequence: CDR1 WSHSY, CDR2 SAAADI. For the CDR3, the DNA is TGCGCCAGCAGTGAAGGGGCGGGACTCCTCCTACCGCAGTACTTC. It encodes CASSEGAGLLLPQYF.

The gene calls are TRBV5-1 and TRBJ2-7, with 13 bases matching TRBD2. This CDR3 has 16 amino acids. Germline values: CDR1 SGHRS, CDR2 YFSETQ. V shed 2 bases and J 0 bases; nucleotides not matched to a gene: 2. In nucleotides, the CDR3 is TGCGCCAGCAGCTTCCGGACTAGCGGGGGCTCCTACGAGCAGTACTTC. This sequence encodes CASSFRTSGGSYEQYF.

The chain has TRBV7-2 and TRBJ1-5, with no clear D. The CDR3 is 13 amino acids. V dropped 4 bases and J dropped 4 bases, with 8 bases sitting between them. Looked up from germline, CDR1 is SGHTA and CDR2 is FQGNSA. The CDR3 DNA sequence: TGTGCCAGCAGCTCCATTACAAATCAGCCCCAGCATTTT. Translation gives CASSSITNQPQHF. Filled out from reference TRBV7-2 and TRBJ1-5, the complete variable domain reads GAGVSQSPSNKVTEKGKDVELRCDPISGHTALYWYRQSLGQGLEFLIYFQGNSAPDKSGLPSDRFSAERTGGSVSTLTIQRTQQEDSAVYLCASSSITNQPQHFGDGTRLSIL.

This chain connects TRBV11-3 to TRBJ1-1; D gene ambiguous. Per germline, CDR1 SGHNT and CDR2 YENEEA. Trimming removed 1 base at V and 5 bases at J, with 8 bases between. This CDR3 is 13 amino acids long. CDR3 DNA: TGTGCCAGCAGCTTAGTGGGCGGAACTGAAGCTTTCTTT. It specifies CASSLVGGTEAFF.

This chain connects TRBV2 to TRBJ1-4; maybe TRBD1 (6 bases). Trimming removed 5 bases from V and 6 bases from J, with 10 bases in between. Germline V gene lookup returns CDR1 SNHLY and CDR2 FYNNEI. The CDR3 spans 13 residues. As DNA, the CDR3 is TGTGCCAGCAGTCGGGACACGGATGAAAAACTGTTTTTT. This codes for CASSRDTDEKLFF. Full variable domain (remainder filled in from reference TRBV2 and TRBJ1-4): EPEVTQTPSHQVTQMGQEVILRCVPISNHLYFYWYRQILGQKVEFLVSFYNNEISEKSEIFDDQFSVERPDGSNFTLKIRSTKLEDSAMYFCASSRDTDEKLFFGSGTQLSVL.

In its sample, this clone was seen once. The chain couples TRBV10-3 to TRBJ2-1; 8 positions agree with TRBD2. Germline CDR1 ENHRY, CDR2 SYGVKD. The CDR3 is 13 residues long. The J segment lost 5 bases and the V segment lost 3 bases, leaving 0 bases of the junction unmatched. The CDR3 nucleotides are TGTGCCATCAGTGACGGGAGGGACAATGAGCAGTTCTTC. Protein sequence: CAISDGRDNEQFF.

V usage is TRBV9 and J usage is TRBJ2-3; 7 nucleotides agree with TRBD2. V gave up 2 bases and J gave up 0 bases; unmatched junction bases: 3. Germline V lookup: CDR1 SGDLS, CDR2 YYNGEE. The CDR3 length is 15 residues. The CDR3 loop is CASSVTSVSTDTQYF. The DNA for the CDR3 is TGTGCCAGCAGCGTTACTAGCGTCAGCACAGATACGCAGTATTTT.

The V and J genes are TRBV5-1 and TRBJ2-3; perhaps TRBD1 as D (5 bases). Between the trimmed V and J ends, which lost 0 bases and 7 bases, there was a span of 15 bases. The germline V gene has CDR1 SGHRS and CDR2 YFSETQ. CDR3 length: 15 amino acids. CDR3 protein: CASSLGSGLGNTQYF. The CDR3 nucleotides read TGCGCCAGCAGCTTGGGGTCAGGGTTGGGAAATACGCAGTATTTT.

The chain couples TRBV30 to TRBJ1-2, with 10 nucleotides matching TRBD1. Germline V lookup: CDR1 GTSNPN, CDR2 SVGIG (reference sequence). The CDR3 runs to 15 residues. V was clipped by 3 bases and J by 4 bases; unmatched bases: 8. This chain's CDR3 is CAWRVRDRGSYGYTF. The DNA of the CDR3 is TGTGCCTGGAGGGTCCGGGACAGGGGATCCTATGGCTACACCTTC.

Concerning this clone: Other DNA sequences in this sample translate to the same CDR3. V is TRBV7-8 and J is TRBJ1-5; D unclear. In germline, CDR1 is SGHVS, CDR2 FQNEAQ. Trimming cost V 5 bases and J 1 base, with 15 bases left between them. The CDR3 is 16 amino acids. CDR3 nucleotide sequence: TGTGCCAGCAGCCTACGGAGGGAACGAAGCAATCAGCCCCAGCATTTT. This sequence encodes CASSLRRERSNQPQHF.